This TCR beta chain was observed in a study of blood T cell repertoires in COVID-19. About the study: T cells, B-cell-depleted T cells, or PBMCs supplied cDNA or gDNA.

Assay: immunoSEQ multiplex PCR; the TCRdb copy retains only in-frame clones and omits some. The sample carries almost 85,000 clones, around 88% recorded once. The V gene lost 5 bases and the J gene lost 0 bases, with 12 bases spanning the gap. Germline assignment: CDR1 SGDLS and CDR2 YYNGEE. The length of the CDR3 is 15 residues. The TCR was taken from an elderly man with active or convalescent COVID-19. Sequencing used peripheral blood. The chain has TRBV9 and TRBJ1-3; TRBD1 might be the D (5 bases). CDR3: CASSARGTSGNTIYF. CDR3 sequence (DNA): TGTGCCAGCAGTGCACGGGGGACCTCTGGAAACACCATATATTTT. The full variable domain, with the rest looked up from reference TRBV9 and TRBJ1-3, is DSGVTQTPKHLITATGQRVTLRCSPRSGDLSVYWYQQSLDQGLQFLIQYYNGEERAKGNILERFSAQQFPDLHSELNLSSLELGDSALYFCASSARGTSGNTIYFGEGSWLTVV.